The 30 T cell receptor beta chains presented below share a single source sample, sequenced in a study of CD8+ T cells in alopecia areata. The sequencing template was cDNA reverse transcribed from extracted RNA. Profiling relied on immunoSEQ multiplex PCR, and the TCRdb table lists in-frame clones only, not all of them. Here the sample spans roughly 170,000 clones, about three fifths being singletons. Treatment reported: oral pan-JAK inhibitor, 5-10 mg twice daily. The sample here was CD8+ T cells sorted from blood, taken at week 24, from a patient treated with tofacitinib. The source of these receptors is a human donor with alopecia areata.

This chain connects TRBV18 to TRBJ2-1; TRBD2 matches 9 bases. The germline CDR1 and CDR2 sequences are KGHSH and LQKENI. This CDR3 spans 13 amino acids. J was trimmed by 9 bases and V by 6 bases; bases with no gene match: 6. CDR3 loop: CASSPRGGREQFF. CDR3 DNA sequence: TGTGCCAGCTCGCCGCGGGGGGGCCGTGAGCAGTTCTTC. Full variable domain (rest looked up from reference TRBV18 and TRBJ2-1): NAGVMQNPRHLVRRRGQEARLRCSPMKGHSHVYWYRQLPEEGLKFMVYLQKENIIDESGMPKERFSAEFPKEGPSILRIQQVVRGDSAAYFCASSPRGGREQFFGPGTRLTVL.

V and J are TRBV29-1 and TRBJ2-1; D is unresolved. The CDR3 consists of 12 residues. Trimming took off 6 bases at V and 6 bases at J, with 12 bases between the two ends. The germline V gene has CDR1 SQVTM and CDR2 ANQGSEA. CDR3 sequence (DNA): TGCAGCGTGCAACCCGGGTCCAATGAGCAGTTCTTC. Translated: CSVQPGSNEQFF.

J is TRBJ2-1 and V is TRBV27; D perhaps matches TRBD1 (6 bases). With 7 bases removed from V and 4 bases from J, the gap between germline ends came to 11 bases. The germline V gene has CDR1 MNHEY and CDR2 SMNVEV (reference sequence). The CDR3 is 13 amino acids. CDR3 DNA: TGTGCCAGCACCACTGGACAGTACAATGAGCAGTTCTTC. As protein: CASTTGQYNEQFF.

This chain joins TRBV5-6 and TRBJ1-1; D remains ambiguous. Germline loops: CDR1 SGHDT, CDR2 YYEEEE. This CDR3 is 11 amino acids long. V lost 2 bases to trimming and J lost 5 bases, with 4 bases between them. The CDR3: CASSFSTEAFF. CDR3 nucleotides: TGTGCCAGCAGCTTTAGTACTGAAGCTTTCTTT.

This clone was observed a handful of times. The same CDR3 is also encoded by other DNA sequences in this sample. The rearrangement links TRBV5-6 to TRBJ2-1; D unclear. The V and J ends lost 0 bases and 6 bases respectively, with 4 bases between them. This CDR3 comprises 12 residues. The germline gives CDR1 SGHDT, CDR2 YYEEEE. CDR3 bases: TGTGCCAGCAGCTTGGGCGGCAATGAGCAGTTCTTC. Protein sequence: CASSLGGNEQFF.

This clone came up a few times. The same CDR3 can be traced to other DNA sequences in this sample. The rearrangement links TRBV11-2 to TRBJ2-3, with D possibly TRBD2 on 5 matching bases. CDR1 is SGHAT and CDR2 is FQNNGV in the germline V gene. Between the trimmed V and J ends, which lost 1 base and 3 bases, there was a span of 8 bases. CDR3 length: 14 residues. CDR3 sequence: CASSLGRGTDTQYF. DNA for the CDR3: TGTGCCAGCAGCTTAGGACGGGGAACAGATACGCAGTATTTT.

V gene TRBV28 combines with J gene TRBJ1-5; TRBD1 matches 9 bases. Germline assignment: CDR1 MDHEN and CDR2 SYDVKM. The CDR3 is made up of 13 amino acids. After removal of 4 bases from V and 6 bases from J, the junction contained 1 base not matched to a gene. The CDR3, as DNA: TGTGCCAGCAGTTACAGGGGGCTTCAGCCCCAGCATTTT. Its protein is CASSYRGLQPQHF.

This clone has more than one count but fewer than ten. V usage is TRBV18 and J usage is TRBJ1-1; D possibly corresponds to TRBD1 (5 bases). Trimming took off 6 bases at V and 5 bases at J, with 7 bases between the two ends. CDR3 length equals 11 residues. The V gene's germline CDR1 is KGHSH and CDR2 LQKENI. CDR3 protein: CASSEGTEAFF. The CDR3, as DNA: TGTGCCAGCTCGGAGGGGACTGAAGCTTTCTTT. The variable domain in full, completed from reference TRBV18 and TRBJ1-1, reads NAGVMQNPRHLVRRRGQEARLRCSPMKGHSHVYWYRQLPEEGLKFMVYLQKENIIDESGMPKERFSAEFPKEGPSILRIQQVVRGDSAAYFCASSEGTEAFFGQGTRLTVV.

The chain uses TRBV27 and TRBJ1-1; TRBD1 is a possible D gene (6 bases). The CDR3 is 13 amino acids. Germline V gives CDR1 MNHEY, CDR2 SMNVEV (reference sequence). V was trimmed by 6 bases and J by 5 bases, leaving 13 bases between them. CDR3 in amino acids: CASSPGDETEAFF. In DNA, the CDR3 is TGTGCCAGCAGCCCAGGGGACGAGACTGAAGCTTTCTTT.

This clone occurred once. CDR3: CASSQDRVVNQPQHF. CDR3 DNA sequence: TGCGCCAGCAGCCAAGACAGGGTGGTCAATCAGCCCCAGCATTTT. This chain joins TRBV4-1 and TRBJ1-5; weak D call: TRBD1 (5 bases). CDR1 MGHRA and CDR2 YSYEKL come from the germline V gene. The CDR3 totals 15 residues. With 0 bases removed from V and 3 bases from J, the gap between germline ends came to 9 bases.

V is TRBV30 and J is TRBJ1-5; TRBD1 agrees at 7 bases. CDR1 is GTSNPN and CDR2 is SVGIG in the germline V gene (reference sequence). This CDR3 is built from 17 residues. Losses at the gene ends were 3 bases for V and 3 bases for J; bases not matched to a gene: 14. CDR3 protein: CAWSATPRDRVNQPQHF. CDR3 coding DNA: TGTGCCTGGAGCGCAACCCCGCGAGACAGGGTCAATCAGCCCCAGCATTTT.

The chain has TRBV29-1 and TRBJ2-3; TRBD2 is a possible D gene (5 bases). Germline lookup yields CDR1 SQVTM and CDR2 ANQGSEA. The V and J ends lost 0 bases and 2 bases respectively, with 15 bases between them. CDR3 length: 16 amino acids. CDR3 sequence reads: CSVEDSVVAATDTQYF. The CDR3 DNA reads as TGCAGCGTTGAAGATAGCGTGGTAGCTGCCACAGATACGCAGTATTTT.

This sequence joins TRBV14 and TRBJ2-1, with D unresolved. Germline loops: CDR1 SGHDN, CDR2 FVKESK. The CDR3 totals 14 residues. Trimming took 4 bases from V and 2 from J, leaving 9 bases between them. CDR3 nucleotides: TGTGCCAGCAGCCTCTTAGGGCCCTACAATGAGCAGTTCTTC. Translation gives CASSLLGPYNEQFF.

The rearrangement joins TRBV21-1 to TRBJ1-5; the D call TRBD1 from the table was never checked on the DNA. TRBV21-1 is a listed pseudogene. The CDR3 totals 14 residues. CDR3 DNA: TGTGCCAGCTACAGGGTGAGCAGCAATCAGCCCCAGCATTTT. Residues: CASYRVSSNQPQHF.

The V gene is TRBV5-6, the J gene TRBJ1-1; 12 nucleotides agree with TRBD1. V lost 2 bases to trimming and J lost 5 bases; unmatched junction nucleotides: 7. Germline lookup yields CDR1 SGHDT and CDR2 YYEEEE. CDR3 length: 16 residues. CDR3 region: CASSFGTGGARTEAFF. The DNA of the CDR3 is TGTGCCAGCAGCTTCGGGACAGGGGGCGCAAGGACTGAAGCTTTCTTT.

V and J are TRBV9 and TRBJ1-1, with D perhaps matching TRBD1 (5 bases). Trimming removed 5 bases from V and 4 bases from J, with 15 bases in between. From germline, CDR1 is SGDLS and CDR2 YYNGEE. This CDR3 region has 14 residues. CDR3 region: CASRAPGGGTEAFF. In DNA form, the CDR3 reads TGTGCCAGCAGGGCACCGGGGGGAGGCACTGAAGCTTTCTTT.

This chain links TRBV5-6 with TRBJ2-7; the match to TRBD2 covers 7 bases. V trimming: 3 bases; J trimming: 5 bases; junction bases outside the gene matches: 5. The CDR3 contains 13 residues. Germline values: CDR1 SGHDT, CDR2 YYEEEE. The chain's CDR3 is CASSSGGGDEQYF. The CDR3, as DNA: TGTGCCAGCAGCTCAGGTGGGGGGGACGAGCAGTACTTC.

This chain joins TRBV11-3 and TRBJ2-2; no clear D gene. CDR3 size: 13 residues. V was trimmed by 6 bases and J by 3 bases, leaving 8 bases between them. Germline V gene sequence: CDR1 SGHNT, CDR2 YENEEA. The CDR3 loop is CASSGEYTGELFF. In DNA form, the CDR3 reads TGTGCCAGCAGTGGGGAATACACCGGGGAGCTGTTTTTT.

This clone occurred a few times. The genes are TRBV29-1 and TRBJ2-4, with 13 bases that match TRBD2. Trimming cost V 4 bases and J 0 bases; bases outside gene matches: 6. There are 17 residues in the CDR3. Per germline, CDR1 SQVTM and CDR2 ANQGSEA. The CDR3 bases are TGCAGCGTTGGACTAGCGGGGGGACTACTAGCCAAAAACATTCAGTACTTC. It translates to CSVGLAGGLLAKNIQYF.

The chain has TRBV2 and TRBJ2-3, with D perhaps matching TRBD2 (6 bases). Per germline, CDR1 SNHLY and CDR2 FYNNEI. The CDR3 has 15 residues. V was pared by 6 bases and J by 0 bases, with 13 bases between. CDR3 protein: CASRAGRSSTDTQYF. In DNA, the CDR3 is TGTGCCAGCAGGGCGGGACGTAGTAGCACAGATACGCAGTATTTT.

The rearrangement links TRBV4-1 to TRBJ2-1; D possibly corresponds to TRBD1 (5 bases). With 6 bases removed from V and 10 bases from J, the gap between germline ends came to 10 bases. Germline-derived CDR1 and CDR2 are MGHRA and YSYEKL. This CDR3 region has 11 residues. The CDR3 coding sequence is TGCGCCAGCAGTCGAACAGGCGAGCAGTTCTTC. It codes for CASSRTGEQFF.

This clone was observed a few times. The sample carries other DNA sequences with the same CDR3. This chain uses TRBV27 with TRBJ2-5, with 10 bases aligning to TRBD2. Germline V gene data show CDR1 as MNHEY and CDR2 as SMNVEV (reference sequence). V was pared by 3 bases and J by 2 bases, with 3 bases of the junction left unmatched. The CDR3 extends over 15 amino acids. The DNA for the CDR3 is TGTGCCAGCAGTTTGAGCGGGGGGGTACAAGAGACCCAGTACTTC. It encodes CASSLSGGVQETQYF.

The table lists this clone with a few counts. The V and J genes are TRBV4-1 and TRBJ2-2; perhaps TRBD1 as D (6 bases). V was pared by 3 bases and J by 3 bases, with 17 bases between. Germline V gene lookup returns CDR1 MGHRA and CDR2 YSYEKL. This CDR3 is 17 amino acids long. The CDR3 region is CASSHTKQGSDTGELFF. The CDR3 nucleotides are TGCGCCAGCAGCCATACTAAACAGGGCTCGGACACCGGGGAGCTGTTTTTT.

The chain recombines TRBV4-1 with TRBJ2-1; D is undetermined. Germline CDR1 is MGHRA and CDR2 is YSYEKL. Trimming took off 0 bases at V and 6 bases at J, with 0 bases between the two ends. The CDR3 extends over 11 amino acids. CDR3: CASSQDNEQFF. DNA of the CDR3: TGCGCCAGCAGCCAAGACAATGAGCAGTTCTTC.

This chain uses TRBV5-1 with TRBJ2-3; D possibly uses TRBD1 or TRBD2 (6 bases each). Between the trimmed V and J ends, which lost 4 bases and 0 bases, there was a span of 15 bases. The CDR3 is 16 residues long. Germline CDR1 and CDR2: SGHRS and YFSETQ. The CDR3 is CASSGEGGSSTDTQYF. In DNA, the CDR3 is TGCGCCAGCAGCGGTGAGGGGGGATCTAGCACAGATACGCAGTATTTT.

This chain links TRBV5-1 with TRBJ2-3; TRBD2 is a possible D gene (5 bases). CDR1 SGHRS and CDR2 YFSETQ come from the germline V gene. The CDR3 consists of 14 residues. The V end was cut by 4 bases, the J end by 2 bases, with 11 bases between. CDR3 region: CASSPPGNTDTQYF. DNA of the CDR3: TGCGCCAGCAGCCCACCGGGGAACACAGATACGCAGTATTTT.

The chain couples TRBV6-5 to TRBJ2-3; the match to TRBD2 covers 8 bases. The CDR3 extends over 13 amino acids. Germline lookup yields CDR1 MNHEY and CDR2 SVGAGI. J was trimmed by 2 bases and V by 11 bases; bases with no gene match: 6. This CDR3 reads CASKRGFTDTQYF. The CDR3 coding sequence is TGTGCCTCAAAGCGGGGGTTCACAGATACGCAGTATTTT.

The V and J genes are TRBV7-9 and TRBJ1-1; D unclear. The CDR3 contains 13 residues. Looked up from germline, CDR1 is SEHNR and CDR2 is FQNEAQ (reference sequence). V lost 5 bases and J 0 bases, leaving 7 bases between the germline ends. CDR3 loop: CASSVDMNTEAFF. In DNA, the CDR3 is TGTGCCAGCAGCGTCGACATGAACACTGAAGCTTTCTTT.

This clone was counted between two and nine times. The chain joins TRBV28 to TRBJ2-1; possibly TRBD1 for D (5 bases). CDR1 and CDR2 (germline): MDHEN, SYDVKM. The V end was cut by 8 bases, the J end by 2 bases, with 16 bases between. This CDR3 region has 15 residues. For the CDR3, the DNA is TGTGCCAGCGGCCCCGACAGAGAAGCCTACAATGAGCAGTTCTTC. Amino acids: CASGPDREAYNEQFF.

V is TRBV9 and J is TRBJ2-3, with D unresolved. Germline V gene data show CDR1 as SGDLS and CDR2 as YYNGEE. This CDR3 spans 13 amino acids. Trimming took 0 bases from V and 4 from J, leaving 6 bases between them. CDR3 in amino acids: CASSVDSPDTQYF. DNA for the CDR3: TGTGCCAGCAGCGTAGACTCCCCAGATACGCAGTATTTT.